The rows below give T cell receptor beta chains drawn from one sample of a study of T cell clonotyping in hematopoietic cell transplantation. Produced via immunoSEQ multiplex PCR; TCRdb's table is partial and in-frame only. The repertoire consists of some 4,000 clones, with roughly 94% occurring once and the leading ten covering approximately 5.4%. Sequenced here: peripheral blood mononuclear cells, sampled 30 days after allogeneic stem cell transplant. The source is a male patient in his seventies who had an allogeneic stem cell transplant from an unrelated donor, so T cells may come from the graft donor. Some clones in this sample may be carry-over from other donors' samples. CDR3s include the opening cysteine and the closing phenylalanine or tryptophan. The D gene is left open where the match is weak. Clone sizes are given selectively: once, few, many, or a class where the clone is expanded.

TRBD2,-,TRBJ2-3,TRBV14,CASSHIAGGGADTQYF,TGTGCCAGCAGCCATATAGCGGGAGGAGGGGCAGATACGCAGTATTTT
-,-,TRBJ1-4,TRBV10-3,CAISDSLTNEKLFF,TGTGCCATCAGTGACAGCTTAACTAATGAAAAACTGTTTTTT
-,-,TRBJ1-5,TRBV30,CAWSQQGNQPQHF,TGTGCCTGGAGTCAACAGGGTAATCAGCCCCAGCATTTT
-,-,TRBJ1-5,TRBV27,CASTHNQPQHF,TGTGCCAGCACCCACAATCAGCCCCAGCATTTT
TRBD1,-,TRBJ2-3,TRBV7-3,CASSPDRVAADTQYF,TGTGCCAGCAGTCCTGACAGGGTCGCAGCAGATACGCAGTATTTT
-,-,TRBJ1-1,TRBV7-6,CASSLVSGGGTEAFF,TGTGCCAGCAGCTTAGTATCCGGAGGTGGCACTGAAGCTTTCTTT
TRBD1,-,TRBJ1-1,TRBV30,CAWSGTGAEAFF,TGTGCCTGGAGTGGGACAGGCGCTGAAGCTTTCTTT
TRBD1,-,TRBJ2-7,TRBV7-8,CASSGPGQGYEQYF,TGTGCCAGCAGCGGCCCGGGACAGGGCTACGAGCAGTACTTC
-,-,TRBJ1-1,TRBV7-2,CASSVRGGGTEAFF,TGTGCCAGCAGCGTCAGGGGAGGGGGCACTGAAGCTTTCTTT
-,-,TRBJ2-7,TRBV6-1,CASSAGTGPYEQYF,TGTGCCAGCAGTGCCGGGACGGGCCCCTACGAGCAGTACTTC
TRBD1,-,TRBJ1-4,TRBV7-9,CASSLQGAREKLFF,TGTGCCAGCAGCTTACAGGGGGCACGAGAAAAACTGTTTTTT
-,-,TRBJ1-1,TRBV4-1,CASSGPLRGTEAFF,TGCGCCAGCAGCGGACCCCTTAGGGGCACTGAAGCTTTCTTT
-,-,TRBJ1-5,TRBV2,CASNPRRNQPQHF,TGTGCCAGCAACCCCAGGCGCAATCAGCCCCAGCATTTT
TRBD2,-,TRBJ2-3,TRBV11-3,CASSLGASGLTDTQYF,TGTGCCAGCAGCTTAGGAGCTAGCGGACTCACAGATACGCAGTATTTT
-,few,TRBJ1-2,TRBV11-2,CASSLAPQGFLSGYTF,TGTGCCAGCAGCTTAGCACCACAGGGTTTTCTCTCGGGCTACACCTTC
-,-,TRBJ2-3,TRBV28,CASSLLSPGMAVTQYF,TGTGCCAGCAGTCTCCTCAGCCCAGGAATGGCCGTTACGCAGTATTTT
TRBD2,-,TRBJ2-1,TRBV15,CATSRASGLAGPEQFF,TGTGCCACCAGCAGAGCTTCGGGACTAGCGGGACCAGAGCAGTTCTTC
TRBD1,-,TRBJ2-3,TRBV10-1,CASRPGQGKSDTQYF,TGCGCCAGCAGGCCTGGACAGGGGAAGTCAGATACGCAGTATTTT
-,-,TRBJ2-7,TRBV9,CASSADGRRSGEQYF,TGTGCCAGCAGCGCGGACGGGCGCAGGTCGGGCGAGCAGTACTTC
-,-,TRBJ2-5,TRBV7-2,CASSIQETQYF,TGTGCCAGCAGCATCCAAGAGACCCAGTACTTC
-,-,TRBJ2-2,TRBV7-7,CASSLAPGLDTGELFF,TGTGCCAGCAGCTTAGCCCCGGGACTCGACACCGGGGAGCTGTTTTTT
-,-,TRBJ1-1,TRBV30,CAWSVRDTEAFF,TGTGCCTGGAGTGTCCGCGACACTGAAGCTTTCTTT
-,-,TRBJ2-1,TRBV11-2,CASTYQESSYNEQFF,TGTGCCAGCACCTATCAGGAGAGCTCCTACAATGAGCAGTTCTTC
TRBD1,-,TRBJ1-1,TRBV11-2,CASSLRTGGYTEAFF,TGTGCCAGCAGCCTAAGGACAGGGGGTTACACTGAAGCTTTCTTT
-,few,TRBJ2-7,TRBV28,CATHEEYSYEQYF,TGTGCCACCCATGAAGAGTACTCCTACGAGCAGTACTTC
TRBD2,-,TRBJ2-5,TRBV4-1,CASSHASGRTETQYF,TGCGCCAGCAGCCACGCTAGCGGGAGGACAGAGACCCAGTACTTC
TRBD1,-,TRBJ2-3,TRBV28,CASSRTGQVVGVSQYF,TGTGCCAGCAGCCGGACAGGGCAGGTGGTTGGGGTATCGCAGTATTTT
-,-,TRBJ1-1,TRBV18,CASSPRRGEAFF,TGTGCCAGCTCACCACGAAGGGGTGAAGCTTTCTTT
TRBD1,-,TRBJ2-7,TRBV7-2,CASSYGGQGAVYYEQYF,TGTGCCAGCAGCTACGGAGGACAGGGGGCAGTATACTACGAGCAGTACTTC
-,-,TRBJ2-1,TRBV28,CASSRRTIQFF,TGTGCCAGCAGCCGACGGACTATTCAGTTCTTC
TRBD1,once,TRBJ1-1,TRBV11-2,CASSPQTGVGYAEAFF,TGTGCCAGCAGCCCACAAACAGGGGTGGGTTACGCTGAAGCTTTCTTT
-,-,TRBJ1-2,TRBV7-9,CASSLYTYNYGYTF,TGTGCCAGCAGCTTATACACCTACAACTATGGCTACACCTTC